This is a list of T cell receptor beta chains from one sample in a study of blood T cell repertoires in COVID-19. Data came from immunoSEQ multiplex PCR; TCRdb stores just in-frame clones and leaves some out. In the table there are 250,000 to 350,000 clones, more than 75% of which are singletons. Sequencing input: peripheral blood. The receptor source for this set is a woman between 50 and 59 years old with active or convalescent COVID-19. Both conserved end residues are part of each CDR3. Fields, in order: D gene, clone size, V gene, J gene, CDR3 DNA, CDR3 protein. D genes are given only for firm matches. Size values are once, few and many counts, or a class for expanded clones, and some rows have none.

d_call: -
clone_size: -
v_call: TRBV28
j_call: TRBJ1-2
cdr3_nt: TGTGCCAGCAGTTTGGCTCAGGGATATGGCTACACCTTC
cdr3_aa: CASSLAQGYGYTF

d_call: TRBD2
clone_size: -
v_call: TRBV9
j_call: TRBJ2-1
cdr3_nt: TGTGCCAGCAGCGTCCACCCTGGCGGGAGGGCCAGGTCCTCCTACAATGAGCAGTTCTTC
cdr3_aa: CASSVHPGGRARSSYNEQFF

d_call: TRBD1
clone_size: -
v_call: TRBV9
j_call: TRBJ1-1
cdr3_nt: TGTGCCAGCCGAGAAGTTGGGACAGGGAACACTGAAGCTTTCTTT
cdr3_aa: CASREVGTGNTEAFF

d_call: -
clone_size: -
v_call: TRBV18
j_call: TRBJ2-6
cdr3_nt: TGTGCCAGCTCACCCGGAGTCAATTCTGGGGCCAACGTCCTGACTTTC
cdr3_aa: CASSPGVNSGANVLTF

d_call: -
clone_size: -
v_call: TRBV4-3
j_call: TRBJ2-2
cdr3_nt: TGCGCCAGCAGCCAAGCTTTTATCGGGAGCACCACCGGGGAGCTGTTTTTT
cdr3_aa: CASSQAFIGSTTGELFF

d_call: TRBD1
clone_size: -
v_call: TRBV19
j_call: TRBJ1-1
cdr3_nt: TGTGCCAGTAGTCTGGACAGGGAAGGCACTGAAGCTTTCTTT
cdr3_aa: CASSLDREGTEAFF

d_call: -
clone_size: -
v_call: TRBV7-2
j_call: TRBJ1-2
cdr3_nt: TGTGCCAGCAGCCCTCGGAGGGGCCGTGGCTACACCTTC
cdr3_aa: CASSPRRGRGYTF

d_call: TRBD2
clone_size: -
v_call: TRBV6-5
j_call: TRBJ2-2
cdr3_nt: TGTGCCAGCAGTTACTTAGCGGGGGGGACCGGGGAGCTGTTTTTT
cdr3_aa: CASSYLAGGTGELFF

d_call: -
clone_size: -
v_call: TRBV7-6
j_call: TRBJ2-7
cdr3_nt: TGTGCCAGCAGCTCCTTTCCTCTACGAGACTACGAGCAGTACTTC
cdr3_aa: CASSSFPLRDYEQYF

d_call: TRBD1
clone_size: -
v_call: TRBV28
j_call: TRBJ1-3
cdr3_nt: TGTGCCAGCTACCGCCAGGGGGTCTCTGGAAACACCATATATTTT
cdr3_aa: CASYRQGVSGNTIYF

d_call: TRBD1
clone_size: -
v_call: TRBV7-8
j_call: TRBJ1-1
cdr3_nt: TGTGCCAGCAGCTTAGGGACAGGGGAAGGGAACACTGAAGCTTTCTTT
cdr3_aa: CASSLGTGEGNTEAFF

d_call: -
clone_size: once
v_call: TRBV6-6
j_call: TRBJ2-7
cdr3_nt: TGTGCCAGCAGTTACTATTCCAGGGCTAGCTCCTACGAGCAGTACTTC
cdr3_aa: CASSYYSRASSYEQYF

d_call: TRBD2
clone_size: -
v_call: TRBV7-9
j_call: TRBJ2-1
cdr3_nt: TGTGCCAGCAGCTTAGCGCTAGCGGGTACCAATGAGCAGTTCTTC
cdr3_aa: CASSLALAGTNEQFF

d_call: -
clone_size: -
v_call: TRBV30
j_call: TRBJ1-1
cdr3_nt: TGTGCCTGGAGTGTAGGGGCCGGAGGGGCTTTCTTT
cdr3_aa: CAWSVGAGGAFF

d_call: -
clone_size: -
v_call: TRBV24-1
j_call: TRBJ1-2
cdr3_nt: TGTGCCGCCAGGGAGCGGGGCTACACCTTC
cdr3_aa: CAARERGYTF

d_call: TRBD2
clone_size: -
v_call: TRBV7-2
j_call: TRBJ2-1
cdr3_nt: TGTGCCAGCAGCCTGGGACTACCAGCCTACAATGAGCAGTTCTTC
cdr3_aa: CASSLGLPAYNEQFF

d_call: -
clone_size: once
v_call: TRBV4-1
j_call: TRBJ1-1
cdr3_nt: TGCGCCAGCAGCCAAAGTCAAAGGGGGGAAGCTTTCTTT
cdr3_aa: CASSQSQRGEAFF

d_call: TRBD1
clone_size: -
v_call: TRBV5-1
j_call: TRBJ2-7
cdr3_nt: TGCGCCAGCAGCTTGAGGGGACAGAATTACGAGCAGTACTTC
cdr3_aa: CASSLRGQNYEQYF

d_call: TRBD2
clone_size: -
v_call: TRBV7-6
j_call: TRBJ2-1
cdr3_nt: TGTGCCAGCAGCTTAGGGGGACTAGCGGGAGTGGATGAGCAGTTCTTC
cdr3_aa: CASSLGGLAGVDEQFF

d_call: -
clone_size: -
v_call: TRBV6-5
j_call: TRBJ2-7
cdr3_nt: TGTGCCAGCAGTAGCGGAGACTCCTACGAGCAGTACTTC
cdr3_aa: CASSSGDSYEQYF

d_call: -
clone_size: -
v_call: TRBV11-2
j_call: TRBJ2-7
cdr3_nt: TGTGCCAGCAGCCTAAATCCCCCTAGGCGGTCCTCCTACGAGCAGTACTTC
cdr3_aa: CASSLNPPRRSSYEQYF

d_call: -
clone_size: -
v_call: TRBV30
j_call: TRBJ2-1
cdr3_nt: TGTGCCTGGACCCGAAGAGATGAGCAGTTCTTC
cdr3_aa: CAWTRRDEQFF

d_call: TRBD1
clone_size: once
v_call: TRBV4-3
j_call: TRBJ1-2
cdr3_nt: TGCGCCAGCAGCCAAGATCGGAACAGGGGTTTCTATGGCTACACCTTC
cdr3_aa: CASSQDRNRGFYGYTF

d_call: TRBD1
clone_size: -
v_call: TRBV7-8
j_call: TRBJ1-5
cdr3_nt: TGTGCCAGCAGCATGCCGACAGGGAGAGCCAATCAGCCCCAGCATTTT
cdr3_aa: CASSMPTGRANQPQHF

d_call: TRBD1
clone_size: many
v_call: TRBV27
j_call: TRBJ2-5
cdr3_nt: TGTGCCAGCAGCTCCGGGACAGGGGGCGCCGAGACCCAGTACTTC
cdr3_aa: CASSSGTGGAETQYF

d_call: TRBD2
clone_size: -
v_call: TRBV4-3
j_call: TRBJ2-7
cdr3_nt: TGCGCCAGCAGCCAAGGAGATCCAGCGGGAGGGTACGAGCAGTACTTC
cdr3_aa: CASSQGDPAGGYEQYF

d_call: -
clone_size: -
v_call: TRBV5-1
j_call: TRBJ1-5
cdr3_nt: TGCGCCAGCAGCTTGGAAGGGGTTCAGCCCCAGCATTTT
cdr3_aa: CASSLEGVQPQHF

d_call: TRBD1
clone_size: -
v_call: TRBV9
j_call: TRBJ1-1
cdr3_nt: TGTGCCAGCAGCTCAGGGACAGTCAACACTGAAGCTTTCTTT
cdr3_aa: CASSSGTVNTEAFF

d_call: TRBD2
clone_size: few
v_call: TRBV5-1
j_call: TRBJ2-1
cdr3_nt: TGCGCCAGCAGCTTGACTCCGGGACTAGCGGGATACAATGAGCAGTTCTTC
cdr3_aa: CASSLTPGLAGYNEQFF

d_call: TRBD1
clone_size: -
v_call: TRBV18
j_call: TRBJ2-2
cdr3_nt: TGTGCCAGCTCACCCCGGACAGGGCCCAGCGGGGAGCTGTTTTTT
cdr3_aa: CASSPRTGPSGELFF

d_call: -
clone_size: -
v_call: TRBV6-6
j_call: TRBJ1-2
cdr3_nt: TGTGCCAGCACTACCAGAACAGGGCCAGGTGAAAGCTACACCTTC
cdr3_aa: CASTTRTGPGESYTF

d_call: -
clone_size: -
v_call: TRBV28
j_call: TRBJ2-3
cdr3_nt: TGTGCCAGCAGTCCGCTCCGCGGAGATACGCAGTATTTT
cdr3_aa: CASSPLRGDTQYF

d_call: -
clone_size: -
v_call: TRBV9
j_call: TRBJ2-1
cdr3_nt: TGTGCCAGCAGCGTAGGGTTCGGGGGAGACTACAATGAGCAGTTCTTC
cdr3_aa: CASSVGFGGDYNEQFF

d_call: -
clone_size: few
v_call: TRBV4-3
j_call: TRBJ1-1
cdr3_nt: TGCGCCAGCAGCCAAGAGCTGTCTATATTGAACACTGAAGCTTTCTTT
cdr3_aa: CASSQELSILNTEAFF

d_call: TRBD2
clone_size: -
v_call: TRBV6-2/TRBV6-3
j_call: TRBJ2-3
cdr3_nt: TGTGCCAGCAGTCGACTAGCATCAGATACGCAGTATTTT
cdr3_aa: CASSRLASDTQYF

d_call: -
clone_size: -
v_call: TRBV27
j_call: TRBJ2-7
cdr3_nt: TGTGCCAGCAGTGGCGGGGTTGGGTCCTACGAGCAGTACTTC
cdr3_aa: CASSGGVGSYEQYF

d_call: -
clone_size: -
v_call: TRBV4-3
j_call: TRBJ2-5
cdr3_nt: TGCGCCAGCAGCCAAGATCTACCAGGGGCCCAAGAGACCCAGTACTTC
cdr3_aa: CASSQDLPGAQETQYF

d_call: TRBD1
clone_size: -
v_call: TRBV7-2
j_call: TRBJ1-2
cdr3_nt: TGTGCCAGCAGCTCACGGACAGGGACGACCGGCTACACCTTC
cdr3_aa: CASSSRTGTTGYTF

d_call: TRBD1
clone_size: once
v_call: TRBV27
j_call: TRBJ2-3
cdr3_nt: TGTGCCAGCACTACCCAGGACAGGGGGCGGACAGATACGCAGTATTTT
cdr3_aa: CASTTQDRGRTDTQYF

d_call: -
clone_size: -
v_call: TRBV11-2
j_call: TRBJ1-2
cdr3_nt: TGTGCCAGCAGCTCCCCCCAGGGGAGGGGAGGGGCTGGCTACACCTTC
cdr3_aa: CASSSPQGRGGAGYTF

d_call: TRBD1
clone_size: -
v_call: TRBV7-9
j_call: TRBJ2-2
cdr3_nt: TGTGCCAGCATCAATCCAGGGACAGGGGGAGACACCGGGGAGCTGTTTTTT
cdr3_aa: CASINPGTGGDTGELFF

d_call: -
clone_size: -
v_call: TRBV6-2/TRBV6-3
j_call: TRBJ1-1
cdr3_nt: TGTGCCAGCAGCCCACTTGGCAGGGTAAGCACTGAAGCTTTCTTT
cdr3_aa: CASSPLGRVSTEAFF

d_call: -
clone_size: -
v_call: TRBV24-1
j_call: TRBJ2-5
cdr3_nt: TGTGCCACCAGTGTAAAGGGGATCCAAGAGACCCAGTACTTC
cdr3_aa: CATSVKGIQETQYF

d_call: TRBD2
clone_size: -
v_call: TRBV19
j_call: TRBJ2-1
cdr3_nt: TGTGCCAGTAGTATAGGCGGGGGTAGAGCCTACAATGAGCAGTTCTTC
cdr3_aa: CASSIGGGRAYNEQFF

d_call: -
clone_size: -
v_call: TRBV12-3/TRBV12-4
j_call: TRBJ2-4
cdr3_nt: TGTGCCAGCAGTCCCGTAGAGGAAGGCATTCAGTACTTC
cdr3_aa: CASSPVEEGIQYF

d_call: TRBD1
clone_size: -
v_call: TRBV9
j_call: TRBJ1-4
cdr3_nt: TGTGCCAGCAGCGTAGATGCGGGACAGGGAGGTGAAAAACTGTTTTTT
cdr3_aa: CASSVDAGQGGEKLFF

d_call: TRBD2
clone_size: -
v_call: TRBV5-4
j_call: TRBJ2-5
cdr3_nt: TGTGCCAGCAGCTTCAACGCGGGGGGGAGGGAGACCCAGTACTTC
cdr3_aa: CASSFNAGGRETQYF